Below are 32 T cell receptor beta chains sequenced from a single sample in a study of cytomegalovirus exposure and HLA in healthy donors. Sequencing was performed with immunoSEQ multiplex PCR; in TCRdb, only in-frame clones are kept and a portion is missing. The profile shows 200,000 to 250,000 clones, roughly 88% of them singletons. Sequenced input: PBMCs. The source is a woman aged 30 to 39 in good health and CMV-seropositive.

This chain uses TRBV27 with TRBJ2-7; no definite D call. The CDR3 covers 14 residues. V was trimmed by 5 bases and J by 5 bases, leaving 16 bases between them. Germline V lookup: CDR1 MNHEY, CDR2 SMNVEV (reference sequence). Here the CDR3 reads CASSAASNTHEQYF. The CDR3 region has the DNA TGTGCCAGCAGTGCAGCTAGTAACACCCACGAGCAGTACTTC.

This clone was counted a few times. V and J are TRBV29-1 and TRBJ2-7, with 10 positions matching TRBD2. This CDR3 is built from 15 residues. V lost 2 bases and J lost 6; bases outside the gene matches: 10. Germline V gene sequence: CDR1 SQVTM, CDR2 ANQGSEA. CDR3 loop: CSVERPKREGPEQYF. CDR3 DNA sequence: TGCAGCGTTGAAAGGCCGAAGCGGGAGGGCCCCGAGCAGTACTTC.

The rearrangement links TRBV11-3 to TRBJ2-6; the D gene is possibly TRBD2 (7 bases). The germline CDR1 and CDR2 sequences are SGHNT and YENEEA. V lost 6 bases and J 2 bases, leaving 11 bases between the germline ends. The CDR3 has 15 amino acids. CDR3 in amino acids: CASSPGGAGANVLTF. CDR3 bases: TGTGCCAGCAGTCCGGGGGGCGCTGGGGCCAACGTCCTGACTTTC. The full variable domain, in which reference TRBV11-3 and TRBJ2-6 provide the parts outside the CDR3, is EAGVVQSPRYKIIEKKQPVAFWCNPISGHNTLYWYLQNLGQGPELLIRYENEEAVDDSQLPKDRFSAERLKGVDSTLKIQPAELGDSAVYLCASSPGGAGANVLTFGAGSRLTVL.

The V and J genes are TRBV6-1 and TRBJ1-2; D unclear. Germline V gene lookup returns CDR1 MNHNS and CDR2 SASEGT. Trimming took off 3 bases at V and 8 bases at J, with 22 bases between the two ends. The CDR3 is made up of 16 amino acids. This CDR3 is CASSESELRSLSGYTF. CDR3 DNA: TGTGCCAGCAGTGAGAGTGAATTACGGAGCTTAAGCGGCTACACCTTC.

The gene calls are TRBV27 and TRBJ2-7, with D unresolved. CDR3 length equals 15 residues. CDR1 is MNHEY and CDR2 is SMNVEV in the germline V gene (reference sequence). The V and J ends lost 10 bases and 2 bases respectively, with 21 bases between them. CDR3: CAIKTVGLPPYEQYF. The CDR3 nucleotides are TGTGCCATAAAAACCGTGGGCCTCCCCCCCTACGAGCAGTACTTC.

This chain joins TRBV7-3 and TRBJ2-1; 8 bases match TRBD1. J gave up 2 bases and V 3 bases, and 3 bases lay outside the gene matches. Germline V CDR1 and CDR2: SGHTA, FQGTGA. The CDR3 sequence is 15 residues long. The CDR3 DNA sequence: TGTGCCAGCAGCTTTCAGGGGGCAGCCTACAATGAGCAGTTCTTC. Amino acids: CASSFQGAAYNEQFF.

V usage is TRBV15 and J usage is TRBJ1-4; D remains unclear. Germline V gene data show CDR1 as LNHNV and CDR2 as YYDKDF (reference sequence). The CDR3 contains 12 residues. V was clipped by 8 bases and J by 8 bases, with 12 bases between them. The CDR3 DNA reads TGTGCCACCGTCGGGTTGGGGGAAAAACTGTTTTTT. Translated, it gives CATVGLGEKLFF.

The CDR3 DNA sequence: TGTGCCAGTAGTATAGATCTGAAGCTTGGATCCTATGGCTACACCTTC. Translation: CASSIDLKLGSYGYTF. This rearrangement joins TRBV19 to TRBJ1-2; no clear D gene. This CDR3 spans 16 amino acids. Trimming removed 0 bases at V and 4 bases at J, with 15 bases between. The germline gives CDR1 LNHDA, CDR2 SQIVND (reference sequence). The whole variable domain, filled in from reference TRBV19 and TRBJ1-2, reads DGGITQSPKYLFRKEGQNVTLSCEQNLNHDAMYWYRQDPGQGLRLIYYSQIVNDFQKGDIAEGYSVSREKKESFPLTVTSAQKNPTAFYLCASSIDLKLGSYGYTFGSGTRLTVV.

This chain joins TRBV30 and TRBJ2-5; no clear D. V lost 5 bases, J lost 6 bases, and 10 bases lay in between. Germline CDR1 and CDR2: GTSNPN and SVGIG (reference sequence). The CDR3 spans 11 residues. CDR3 in DNA: TGTGCCTGGGGAAGGGATCAGACCCAGTACTTC. Amino acid sequence: CAWGRDQTQYF.

About this clone: The same CDR3 arises from other DNA sequences in this sample as well. The J gene is TRBJ2-1, the V gene TRBV4-1, with TRBD2 matching 10 bases. CDR1 MGHRA and CDR2 YSYEKL come from the germline V gene. The V segment lost 2 bases and the J segment 0 bases; nucleotides outside the gene matches: 4. The CDR3 is 17 residues long. The CDR3 reads CASSQLSSGSSYNEQFF. CDR3 DNA sequence: TGCGCCAGCAGCCAATTATCTAGCGGGAGCTCCTACAATGAGCAGTTCTTC.

The chain links TRBV27 to TRBJ1-1, with a weak D call TRBD1 (6 bases). The germline gives CDR1 MNHEY, CDR2 SMNVEV (reference sequence). The CDR3 contains 13 residues. V gave up 4 bases and J gave up 9 bases, with 15 bases separating them. CDR3: CASSSPGGYKAFF. The CDR3 DNA reads as TGTGCCAGCAGTTCCCCGGGGGGCTATAAAGCTTTCTTT.

The J gene is TRBJ2-1, the V gene TRBV6-5; 8 bases are a match to TRBD2. This CDR3 has 14 amino acids. The germline V gene has CDR1 MNHEY and CDR2 SVGAGI. Trimming cost V 8 bases and J 1 base; bases outside gene matches: 4. The CDR3 DNA follows: TGTGCCAGCTTTACGGGAGGGTCCTACAATGAGCAGTTCTTC. Translating gives CASFTGGSYNEQFF.

J is TRBJ1-2 and V is TRBV7-8; D uncertain. Germline V CDR1 and CDR2: SGHVS, FQNEAQ. Trimming left V 7 bases short and J 6 bases short, with 15 bases between. This CDR3 has 13 residues. CDR3 sequence (DNA): TGTGCCAGCAAAATGTCGACCCCGGATGGCTACACCTTC. Its translation is CASKMSTPDGYTF.

The rearrangement joins TRBV5-4 to TRBJ1-2; D not resolved. Deletions cut 1 base from V and 4 bases from J, with 11 bases between. This CDR3 is built from 14 residues. Germline CDR1 SGHNT, CDR2 YYREEE (reference sequence). The CDR3 protein is CASSLISGSYGYTF. DNA for the CDR3: TGTGCCAGCAGCTTGATCTCGGGCAGCTATGGCTACACCTTC. Full variable domain (rest looked up from reference TRBV5-4 and TRBJ1-2): ETGVTQSPTHLIKTRGQQVTLRCSSQSGHNTVSWYQQALGQGPQFIFQYYREEENGRGNFPPRFSGLQFPNYSSELNVNALELDDSALYLCASSLISGSYGYTFGSGTRLTVV.

CDR3 bases: TGTGCCAGCAGTAATCCGGGACAGCTCTTTAGCTACACCTTC. It is translated as CASSNPGQLFSYTF. This chain joins TRBV27 and TRBJ1-2; 7 nucleotides align to TRBD1. CDR3 size: 14 residues. Germline V gene lookup returns CDR1 MNHEY and CDR2 SMNVEV (reference sequence). The trim removed 5 bases at V and 9 bases at J, leaving 12 bases unmatched.

The genes are TRBV29-1 and TRBJ2-2; 9 nucleotides agree with TRBD2. The length of the CDR3 is 13 residues. With V trimmed by 2 bases and J by 8 bases, 3 bases remained unmatched. Germline-derived CDR1 and CDR2 are SQVTM and ANQGSEA. This chain's CDR3 is CSVEKAGGGELFF. The CDR3 DNA sequence: TGCAGCGTTGAAAAGGCGGGAGGGGGGGAGCTGTTTTTT.

The chain links TRBV7-9 to TRBJ1-4; 8 nucleotides match TRBD1. The J segment lost 11 bases and the V segment lost 5 bases, leaving 4 bases of the junction unmatched. Germline V CDR1 and CDR2: SEHNR, FQNEAQ (reference sequence). CDR3 length: 12 amino acids. CDR3 bases: TGTGCCAGCAGCGAGACAGGGGAGAAACTGTTTTTT. Residues: CASSETGEKLFF.

The chain carries TRBV9 and TRBJ2-3, with TRBD2 matching over 12 bases. This CDR3 spans 16 amino acids. The germline CDR1 and CDR2 sequences are SGDLS and YYNGEE. V gave up 3 bases and J gave up 5 bases; unmatched junction bases: 7. CDR3 amino acids: CASSARTSGNLDTQYF. In DNA form, the CDR3 reads TGTGCCAGCAGCGCCCGGACTAGCGGGAATCTAGATACGCAGTATTTT.

As for this clone: The junction does not match germline at one end; this may be a read error. The chain combines TRBV30 with TRBJ1-1; D is uncertain. In germline, CDR1 is GTSNPN, CDR2 SVGIG (reference sequence). The CDR3 is 13 residues long. The DNA for the CDR3 is TGTGCCTGGAAGGGTCTCGAACCTAAGGAAGAGTTTTTT. It is translated as CAWKGLEPKEEFF.

The chain joins TRBV27 to TRBJ2-7; 7 bases line up with TRBD1. The ends lost 3 bases at V and 5 bases at J; junction bases unmatched: 4. Germline lookup yields CDR1 MNHEY and CDR2 SMNVEV (reference sequence). The CDR3 contains 13 residues. The CDR3 DNA is TGTGCCAGCAGTTTCACCGGGACAGACGAGCAGTACTTC. Translating it yields CASSFTGTDEQYF.

This chain connects TRBV19 to TRBJ2-2; TRBD1 agrees at 8 bases. This CDR3 has 15 residues. With V trimmed by 4 bases and J by 2 bases, 3 bases remained unmatched. The V gene's germline CDR1 is LNHDA and CDR2 SQIVND (reference sequence). The CDR3 nucleotides read TGTGCCAGTAGTAATGGACAGGGCAACACCGGGGAGCTGTTTTTT. Its translation: CASSNGQGNTGELFF.

The genes are TRBV10-2 and TRBJ1-5; the D gene is possibly TRBD1 (6 bases). Germline V gene data show CDR1 as WSHSY and CDR2 as SAAADI. Trimming took off 3 bases at V and 6 bases at J, with 18 bases between the two ends. The CDR3 is 16 residues long. The CDR3 sequence: CASSDAARGIGQPQHF. The CDR3 DNA reads TGCGCCAGCAGTGACGCGGCAAGGGGGATTGGTCAGCCCCAGCATTTT.

This clone was observed a single time. The chain combines TRBV9 with TRBJ1-4; 7 bases align to TRBD1. CDR3 length: 15 residues. Germline V CDR1 and CDR2: SGDLS, YYNGEE. The V and J ends lost 3 bases and 8 bases, in that order; junction bases with no gene match: 10. The CDR3 protein is CASSGQGRGSEKLFF. Written as DNA, the CDR3 is TGTGCCAGCAGCGGACAGGGTCGGGGCAGCGAAAAACTGTTTTTT.

Only a few counts were recorded for this clone. This sequence joins TRBV13 and TRBJ2-7; D may be TRBD2 (6 bases). Germline lookup yields CDR1 PRHDT and CDR2 FYEKMQ (reference sequence). V gave up 5 bases and J gave up 4 bases, with 12 bases separating them. The CDR3 spans 13 residues. Here the CDR3 reads CASSDGTSYEQYF. CDR3 nucleotides: TGTGCCAGCAGCGACGGGACTTCGTACGAGCAGTACTTC.

The chain recombines TRBV20-1 with TRBJ2-1; D is possibly TRBD2 (5 bases). Trimming pared 7 bases from V and 10 bases from J, leaving 11 bases between. This CDR3 is built from 10 residues. Germline loops: CDR1 DFQATT, CDR2 SNEGSKA (reference sequence). The CDR3 region is CSGGVREQFF. CDR3 DNA: TGCAGTGGGGGAGTGCGGGAGCAGTTCTTC.

This chain connects TRBV6-5 to TRBJ2-5; no clear D gene. V was pared by 1 base and J by 5 bases, with 11 bases between. CDR3 size: 14 residues. Germline V gene data show CDR1 as MNHEY and CDR2 as SVGAGI. In DNA form, the CDR3 reads TGTGCCAGCAGTTACTTGGATGGCCGGGAGACCCAGTACTTC. Translation: CASSYLDGRETQYF.

This clone was picked up one time. V gene TRBV28 combines with J gene TRBJ2-1; D is ambiguous. Trimming cost V 2 bases and J 7 bases, with 9 bases left between them. The germline CDR1 and CDR2 sequences are MDHEN and SYDVKM. The CDR3 has 13 amino acids. The CDR3 sequence is CASSLPVGNEQFF. CDR3 nucleotides: TGTGCCAGCAGTTTACCCGTGGGGAATGAGCAGTTCTTC.

The genes are TRBV7-8 and TRBJ2-2; the match to TRBD1 covers 8 bases. Germline CDR1 and CDR2: SGHVS and FQNEAQ. There are 16 residues in the CDR3. The V gene end was trimmed by 2 bases and the J gene end by 4 bases; junction bases not matched to a gene: 6. As DNA, the CDR3 is TGTGCCAGCAGCTTACGTGGACAGGGCAGCACCGGGGAGCTGTTTTTT. Translated: CASSLRGQGSTGELFF. The whole variable domain, filled in from reference TRBV7-8 and TRBJ2-2, reads GAGVSQSPRYKVAKRGQDVALRCDPISGHVSLFWYQQALGQGPEFLTYFQNEAQLDKSGLPSDRFFAERPEGSVSTLKIQRTQQEDSAVYLCASSLRGQGSTGELFFGEGSRLTVL.

This rearrangement joins TRBV5-6 to TRBJ2-7; a possible D gene is TRBD2 (5 bases). The CDR3 totals 14 residues. The V end was cut by 2 bases, the J end by 5 bases, with 14 bases between. Germline loops: CDR1 SGHDT, CDR2 YYEEEE. The CDR3 DNA follows: TGTGCCAGCAGCTTCGGGATTACTAACCACGAGCAGTACTTC. Translated: CASSFGITNHEQYF.

V is TRBV19 and J is TRBJ1-3, with TRBD1 matching 8 bases. The V gene end was trimmed by 6 bases and the J gene end by 4 bases; junction bases not matched to a gene: 11. The germline V gene has CDR1 LNHDA and CDR2 SQIVND (reference sequence). The CDR3 covers 16 residues. The chain's CDR3 is CASRGVGQGAGNTIYF. The CDR3 DNA is TGTGCCAGTAGGGGCGTAGGACAGGGTGCCGGAAACACCATATATTTT.

V is TRBV30 and J is TRBJ1-3; D unresolved. Germline loops: CDR1 GTSNPN, CDR2 SVGIG (reference sequence). The CDR3 consists of 17 residues. V shed 0 bases and J shed 3 bases, with 18 bases lying between them. The CDR3 DNA reads TGTGCCTGGAGTGTACGACCAAATCTTTCTCGTGGAAACACCATATATTTT. It is translated as CAWSVRPNLSRGNTIYF.

The chain joins TRBV18 to TRBJ2-7; 7 nucleotides agree with TRBD1. With V trimmed by 2 bases and J by 5 bases, 3 bases remained unmatched. The CDR3 extends over 13 amino acids. The germline V gene encodes CDR1 KGHSH and CDR2 LQKENI. CDR3 coding DNA: TGTGCCAGCTCACCAAACAGGGGAGACGAGCAGTACTTC. Its protein is CASSPNRGDEQYF. The full variable domain, in which reference TRBV18 and TRBJ2-7 provide the parts outside the CDR3, is NAGVMQNPRHLVRRRGQEARLRCSPMKGHSHVYWYRQLPEEGLKFMVYLQKENIIDESGMPKERFSAEFPKEGPSILRIQQVVRGDSAAYFCASSPNRGDEQYFGPGTRLTVT.